The rows below give T cell receptor beta chains drawn from one sample of a study of identical twins. TCRdb reprocessed the 5' RACE reads via MiXCR and lists one record per CDR3 protein. In the table there are approximately 590,000 distinct CDR3 sequences, nearly 10% of which are singletons. The sample was also reused in another study, on yellow fever vaccine responses in identical twins.

Input material: PBMCs. The source is a woman in her late teens or twenties in good health. Both conserved end residues are trimmed from each CDR3. Fields, in order: V gene, J gene, CDR3 protein.

V: TRBV12-3/TRBV12-4
J: TRBJ2-1
CDR3: ASRGQRGAYNEQF

V: TRBV20-1
J: TRBJ1-1
CDR3: SAQGQVWNTEAF

V: TRBV5-6
J: TRBJ2-3
CDR3: ASSSGQGFEDTQY

V: TRBV6-5
J: TRBJ2-5
CDR3: ASSYSRTSGRETQY

V: TRBV5-5
J: TRBJ2-7
CDR3: ASSFVGGILAYEQY

V: TRBV12-3/TRBV12-4
J: TRBJ1-2
CDR3: ASSLKGGGYT

V: TRBV10-3
J: TRBJ2-1
CDR3: AISTSGRSYNEQF

V: TRBV4-1
J: TRBJ2-1
CDR3: ASSREQGVREQF

V: TRBV7-9
J: TRBJ2-3
CDR3: ASSLALAGAFTDTQY

V: TRBV24-1
J: TRBJ2-1
CDR3: ATSDWDNNNEQF